These 14 T cell receptor beta chains share one sample of origin, sequenced in a study of T cell responses to AZD1222 COVID-19 vaccine. Sequencing used immunoSEQ multiplex PCR; TCRdb keeps in-frame clones, though not all of them. The sample holds 150,000 to 200,000 clones; 91% are singletons and the top ten take approximately 1.7%. The material was peripheral blood, obtained 28 days after the second AZD1222 dose. These receptors originate from an adult who received the AZD1222 COVID-19 vaccine.

V usage is TRBV10-3 and J usage is TRBJ2-7; maybe TRBD2 (5 bases). The CDR3 is 15 amino acids. Germline lookup yields CDR1 ENHRY and CDR2 SYGVKD. The V and J ends lost 2 bases and 3 bases respectively, with 14 bases between them. The CDR3 loop reads CAISELAGSSYEQYF. In DNA form, the CDR3 reads TGTGCCATCAGTGAGCTAGCTGGGTCGAGCTACGAGCAGTACTTC.

This clone was observed a few times. This chain connects TRBV7-9 to TRBJ2-6; D gene unclear. The V end was cut by 2 bases, the J end by 1 base, with 6 bases between. The germline V gene has CDR1 SEHNR and CDR2 FQNEAQ (reference sequence). The CDR3 totals 15 residues. CDR3 region: CASSLSQSGANVLTF. The CDR3 DNA reads as TGTGCCAGCAGCTTAAGTCAGTCTGGGGCCAACGTCCTGACTTTC.

The V call is TRBV3-1 (or the pseudogene TRBV3-2), the J call TRBJ2-7; 8 bases are shared with TRBD1. With V trimmed by 1 base and J by 2 bases, 4 bases remained unmatched. CDR1 LGHDT and CDR2 YNNKEL come from the germline V gene (reference sequence). The CDR3 runs 15 residues. The CDR3: CASSQVGRGPYEQYF. In DNA form, the CDR3 reads TGTGCCAGCAGCCAAGTGGGCAGGGGGCCCTACGAGCAGTACTTC.

The rearrangement joins TRBV10-1 to TRBJ1-2; D uncertain. The V gene lost 11 bases and the J gene lost 2 bases, with 27 bases spanning the gap. From germline, CDR1 is WNHNN and CDR2 SYGVQD (reference sequence). This CDR3 is built from 17 residues. The CDR3 DNA is TGCGCCCACACTGGCAGACCGTTACCCTATCTAAACTATGGCTACACCTTC. Its protein product is CAHTGRPLPYLNYGYTF.

In this sample, this clone turned up once. The genes are TRBV6-1 and TRBJ2-2; no definite D call. The CDR3 sequence is 15 residues long. Trimming removed 3 bases at V and 5 bases at J, with 13 bases between. Germline CDR1 reads MNHNS; CDR2 reads SASEGT. Written as DNA, the CDR3 is TGTGCCAGCAGTGATTCTAGAAAAGGTACCGGGGAGCTGTTTTTT. Translating gives CASSDSRKGTGELFF.

This clone was observed a single time. The rearrangement joins TRBV4-1 to TRBJ1-1; a weak D match, TRBD1 (5 bases). The CDR3 covers 16 residues. Germline CDR1 MGHRA, CDR2 YSYEKL. V was cut by 3 bases and J by 5 bases, with 19 bases left in between. CDR3 in amino acids: CASSHPPGRAGTEAFF. CDR3 bases: TGCGCCAGCAGCCATCCCCCGGGACGGGCGGGGACTGAAGCTTTCTTT.

This clone appeared once. V usage is TRBV24-1 and J usage is TRBJ2-5; D is possibly TRBD1 (7 bases). The germline V gene has CDR1 KGHDR and CDR2 SFDVKD. Deletions cut 12 bases from V and 0 bases from J, with 25 bases between. CDR3 length: 17 residues. The CDR3 reads CALTGGGSGTDQETQYF. The DNA for the CDR3 is TGTGCCCTAACAGGAGGGGGCTCCGGTACAGACCAAGAGACCCAGTACTTC.

The gene calls are TRBV25-1 and TRBJ2-1, with TRBD1 matching over 12 bases. The length of the CDR3 is 17 residues. Looked up from germline, CDR1 is MGHDK and CDR2 is SYGVNS. Trimming at V came to 5 bases and at J to 7 bases, leaving 12 bases not matched to a gene. The CDR3 DNA reads as TGTGCCAGCAGTAAGCGGGACAGGGGGCGATGGATGAATGAGCAGTTCTTC. Protein product: CASSKRDRGRWMNEQFF.

The J gene is TRBJ2-3, the V gene TRBV7-8; the D call may be TRBD1 or TRBD2 (5 bases each). Trimming removed 5 bases at V and 8 bases at J, with 17 bases between. The CDR3 runs 14 residues. CDR1 is SGHVS, CDR2 FQNEAQ, per germline. The DNA for the CDR3 is TGTGCCAGCAGCCGGACCCAAGGTGGGGGTACGCAGTATTTT. This gives the protein CASSRTQGGGTQYF.

The J gene is TRBJ2-1, the V gene TRBV7-8, with TRBD2 matching over 10 bases. Germline loops: CDR1 SGHVS, CDR2 FQNEAQ. The CDR3 is 18 amino acids. V was pared by 7 bases and J by 2 bases, with 14 bases of the junction left unmatched. The CDR3 DNA reads TGTGCCAGCACCCACCCGAGGGCTAGCGGGGGTGCCTACAATGAGCAGTTCTTC. Translation: CASTHPRASGGAYNEQFF. Based on the CDR3 plus reference TRBV7-8 and TRBJ2-1, the full variable domain is GAGVSQSPRYKVAKRGQDVALRCDPISGHVSLFWYQQALGQGPEFLTYFQNEAQLDKSGLPSDRFFAERPEGSVSTLKIQRTQQEDSAVYLCASTHPRASGGAYNEQFFGPGTRLTVL.

The chain couples TRBV7-9 to TRBJ1-2; 10 bases match TRBD1. Germline CDR1 SEHNR, CDR2 FQNEAQ (reference sequence). The CDR3 extends over 18 amino acids. Losses at the gene ends were 1 base for V and 0 bases for J; bases not matched to a gene: 8. The CDR3: CASSLGGGTGVSNYGYTF. In DNA, the CDR3 is TGTGCCAGCAGCTTAGGAGGGGGGACAGGGGTCTCTAACTATGGCTACACCTTC.

The V gene is TRBV5-1, the J gene TRBJ2-1; D is ambiguous. Trimming took 4 bases from V and 10 from J, leaving 21 bases between them. The CDR3 length is 15 residues. Germline assignment: CDR1 SGHRS and CDR2 YFSETQ. Written as DNA, the CDR3 is TGCGCCAGCAGCCAAAGGGTAAACTTAGCTTACGAGCAGTTCTTC. It yields the protein CASSQRVNLAYEQFF.

The genes are TRBV30 and TRBJ1-2; 7 bases match TRBD1. Germline V CDR1 and CDR2: GTSNPN, SVGIG (reference sequence). Trimming at V came to 4 bases and at J to 2 bases, leaving 1 base not matched to a gene. The CDR3 loop spans 12 amino acids. CDR3 bases: TGTGCCTGGACAGGGGGGAACTATGGCTACACCTTC. Translation: CAWTGGNYGYTF.

The V gene is TRBV7-3, the J gene TRBJ2-1; TRBD2 matches 9 bases. Germline V lookup: CDR1 SGHTA, CDR2 FQGTGA. The CDR3 has 14 amino acids. Trimming removed 5 bases from V and 7 bases from J; junction bases left unmatched: 6. The CDR3 nucleotides are TGTGCCAGCAGCCCGACTAGCGGAGGGAATGAGCAGTTCTTC. Translating gives CASSPTSGGNEQFF. The variable domain in full, completed from reference TRBV7-3 and TRBJ2-1, reads GAGVSQTPSNKVTEKGKYVELRCDPISGHTALYWYRQSLGQGPEFLIYFQGTGAADDSGLPNDRFFAVRPEGSVSTLKIQRTERGDSAVYLCASSPTSGGNEQFFGPGTRLTVL.